This T cell receptor (beta chain) appears in the sequencing data of a study of CD8 T cell repertoires and HIV-1 epitope variants. Trimming pared 4 bases from V and 0 bases from J, leaving 15 bases between. Germline CDR1 reads SGDLS; CDR2 reads YYNGEE. The CDR3 consists of 16 residues. This clone was observed once. The data were produced by immunoSEQ multiplex PCR, yet TCRdb's version contains in-frame clones alone and is incomplete. The sample yields 80,000 to 95,000 clones, around 67% seen once. Sequencing was performed on uncultured baseline CD8+ T cells from peripheral blood mononuclear cells (PBMCs). This chain connects TRBV9 to TRBJ2-3; D may be TRBD1 (6 bases). The clonotype was recovered from a male donor with HIV. CDR3 nucleotide sequence: TGTGCCAGCAGCCCGATCGTGACAGGAAGCACAGATACGCAGTATTTT. It yields the protein CASSPIVTGSTDTQYF.